This TCR beta chain is drawn from a study of OX40 agonist ivuxolimab in advanced cancers. Across the whole study: One patient with hepatocellular carcinoma and two with cutaneous melanoma, three in all, had partial responses. General study findings and limits: The study found among the lowest clonal expansion in partial responders at 0.1-3.0 mg/kg. The investigators did not determine what antigen specificity the expanded peripheral T cells had. At doses 0.1 to 3.0 mg/kg, CD4+ and CD8+ clones expanded.

Measured with immunoSEQ multiplex PCR; TCRdb has only the in-frame clones, and not every one. Among about 48,000 clones listed, around nine tenths were seen once. This CDR3 has 15 amino acids. Trimming pared 7 bases from V and 1 base from J, leaving 14 bases between. Germline CDR1 reads MDHEN; CDR2 reads SYDVKM. About this clone itself: Its cognate antigen is unknown.

Sample: CD4+ or CD8+ T cells sorted from blood, taken in a trial of the OX40 agonist ivuxolimab. This chain joins TRBV28 and TRBJ2-1; no clear D. This clonotype originated in an adult with an advanced solid tumor such as melanoma, head and neck, liver or kidney cancer. In DNA, the CDR3 is TGTGCCAGCAACGTAGGAGTGGGTTCCTACAATGAGCAGTTCTTC. Translating it yields CASNVGVGSYNEQFF.